Following are 6 T cell receptor beta chains from one sample sequenced in a study of blood T cell repertoires in COVID-19. Some clones are missing from TCRdb's copy, which holds only in-frame ones; the method was immunoSEQ multiplex PCR. Among about 200,000 clones listed, 89% were seen once. The source material was PBMCs or T cells enriched from blood (not recorded which). The receptor set was obtained from a young woman who had recovered from COVID-19.

The rearrangement uses TRBV5-8 and TRBJ1-5; no clear D. The CDR3 has 15 amino acids. The germline V gene encodes CDR1 SGHTS and CDR2 YDEGEE. The ends were cut back, 1 base at V and 2 bases at J, with 10 bases in the middle. The CDR3 spells CASSLTRQGNQPQHF. In nucleotides, the CDR3 is TGTGCCAGCAGCTTGACCCGGCAGGGCAATCAGCCCCAGCATTTT.

V usage is TRBV7-9 and J usage is TRBJ2-3; the match to TRBD2 covers 8 bases. V dropped 4 bases and J dropped 1; count of bases not matched to a gene: 10. CDR1 is SEHNR, CDR2 FQNEAQ, per germline (reference sequence). This CDR3 has 17 residues. The CDR3 here is CASSSAGLAGGTDTQYF. In DNA form, the CDR3 reads TGTGCCAGCAGCTCGGCAGGACTAGCAGGGGGCACAGATACGCAGTATTTT.

This clone was seen a single time. The genes are TRBV2 and TRBJ2-7; TRBD2 agrees at 7 bases. This CDR3 spans 15 amino acids. Germline V gene data show CDR1 as SNHLY and CDR2 as FYNNEI. V shed 6 bases and J 0 bases; nucleotides not matched to a gene: 8. DNA for the CDR3: TGTGCCAGCAGCCCATACTCGGGAGGCTCCTACGAGCAGTACTTC. Translated, it gives CASSPYSGGSYEQYF.

The genes are TRBV7-8 and TRBJ2-5; no clear D. The germline CDR1 and CDR2 sequences are SGHVS and FQNEAQ. The CDR3 is 14 amino acids. V was cut by 4 bases and J by 7 bases, with 16 bases left in between. The CDR3 loop reads CASSSSSGSGTQYF. The CDR3 DNA follows: TGTGCCAGCAGCTCGTCAAGTGGCTCTGGGACCCAGTACTTC.

The chain carries TRBV19 and TRBJ2-3; TRBD1 aligns across 7 bases. This CDR3 comprises 16 residues. The V segment lost 5 bases and the J segment 0 bases; nucleotides outside the gene matches: 8. Germline V gives CDR1 LNHDA, CDR2 SQIVND (reference sequence). CDR3 nucleotides: TGTGCCAGTAGTCCAGGGGGTGTCCCTAGCACAGATACGCAGTATTTT. It encodes CASSPGGVPSTDTQYF.

CDR3 sequence: CATSSFPRGGSYGYTF. The CDR3 bases are TGTGCCACCAGCAGCTTTCCAAGGGGGGGCAGCTATGGCTACACCTTC. The genes are TRBV15 and TRBJ1-2; the D gene is possibly TRBD1 (6 bases). Germline CDR1 is LNHNV and CDR2 is YYDKDF (reference sequence). The CDR3 length is 16 residues. V lost 3 bases, J lost 4 bases, and 18 bases lay in between.